The next 30 T cell receptor beta chains were all read from a single sample in a study of T cell repertoires in cytomegalovirus infection. Antigens for these TCRs are unknown. TCRdb re-derived calls from the reads in MiXCR, one entry per CDR3 protein. The sample holds about 310,000 distinct CDR3 sequences, roughly 25% seen once. This material consisted of cultured PBMCs, taken from culture after CMV antigen stimulation. Receptors originate from a human donor in good health (CMV status not recorded). Some clones in this sample may be carry-over from other donors' samples.

The chain combines TRBV28 with TRBJ1-3; 10 bases match TRBD1. CDR1 and CDR2 from the germline V gene are MDHEN and SYDVKM. CDR3 length: 16 residues. Trimming took 8 bases from V and 0 from J; bases not matched to a gene: 7. CDR3 DNA: TGTGCCAGCGCGACAGGGGGCTTTGGCTCTGGAAACACCATATATTTT. It codes for CASATGGFGSGNTIYF.

The chain combines TRBV19 with TRBJ1-4; no clear D. CDR3 length equals 13 residues. Germline V gene lookup returns CDR1 LNHDA and CDR2 SQIVND (reference sequence). V was clipped by 11 bases and J by 5 bases, with 15 bases between them. In DNA, the CDR3 is TGTGCCGGGAGGAGGGAAAGCAATGAAAAACTGTTTTTT. Protein sequence: CAGRRESNEKLFF.

The chain links TRBV6-2 or TRBV6-3 to TRBJ2-4; a possible D gene is TRBD2 (6 bases). Germline V gene lookup returns CDR1 MNHEY and CDR2 SVGEGT. CDR3 size: 14 residues. V shed 10 bases and J shed 1 base, with 14 bases lying between them. The DNA of the CDR3 is TGTGCCACCGCGGGATCTGTCGCCAAAAACATTCAGTACTTC. It is translated as CATAGSVAKNIQYF.

V and J are TRBV7-8 and TRBJ1-4; no reliable D call. The CDR3 spans 12 residues. Trimming stripped 3 bases from V and 9 bases from J, with 8 bases between. Germline V CDR1 and CDR2: SGHVS, FQNEAQ. CDR3: CASSFTEQKLFF. CDR3 DNA sequence: TGTGCCAGCAGCTTTACTGAACAAAAACTGTTTTTT.

This clonotype was detected ten times or more. This chain connects TRBV7-2 to TRBJ1-3; no definite D call. This CDR3 has 15 amino acids. Trimming took 1 base from V and 4 from J, leaving 11 bases between them. The V gene's germline CDR1 is SGHTA and CDR2 FQGNSA. CDR3 protein: CASSLGRVRGNTIYF. CDR3 coding DNA: TGTGCCAGCAGCTTAGGTCGTGTAAGGGGAAACACCATATATTTT.

The chain employs TRBV5-4 and TRBJ2-2; D is uncertain. Trimming took off 4 bases at V and 4 bases at J, with 11 bases between the two ends. There are 14 residues in the CDR3. In germline, CDR1 is SGHNT, CDR2 YYREEE (reference sequence). CDR3 protein: CASSPGPGTGELFF. The DNA of the CDR3 is TGTGCCAGCAGCCCTGGTCCGGGCACCGGGGAGCTGTTTTTT.

This clonotype has at least ten counts. The chain combines TRBV7-2 with TRBJ1-2; no clear D gene. The V gene's germline CDR1 is SGHTA and CDR2 FQGNSA. The CDR3 loop spans 15 amino acids. Trimming stripped 0 bases from V and 7 bases from J, with 15 bases between. The DNA of the CDR3 is TGTGCCAGCAGCTTAGCCAACAGCCGAGGAGGTGGCTACACCTTC. Protein: CASSLANSRGGGYTF.

This clonotype was seen ten or more times. This rearrangement joins TRBV6-2 or TRBV6-3 to TRBJ2-7; D call uncertain. There are 15 residues in the CDR3. Germline lookup yields CDR1 MNHEY and CDR2 SVGEGT. The V end was cut by 0 bases, the J end by 2 bases, with 11 bases between. CDR3 DNA: TGTGCCAGCAGTTACTCGACGTGGCTAGCCTACGAGCAGTACTTC. It specifies CASSYSTWLAYEQYF.

Only one count was recorded for this clonotype. One junction end does not reproduce the germline sequence, and a read error may be involved. This sequence joins TRBV7-6 and TRBJ2-1, with D perhaps matching TRBD1 (6 bases). CDR3 length equals 14 residues. CDR1 is SGHVS and CDR2 is FNYEAQ in the germline V gene. CDR3 in amino acids: CASSSEFQAGERFF. CDR3 nucleotide sequence: TGTGCCAGCAGCTCAGAGTTCCAGGCAGGGGAGCGGTTCTTC.

The V and J genes are TRBV10-3 and TRBJ2-1; TRBD2 matches 10 bases. V dropped 10 bases and J dropped 0; count of bases not matched to a gene: 6. Germline lookup yields CDR1 ENHRY and CDR2 SYGVKD. This CDR3 has 15 residues. DNA for the CDR3: TGTGCCACGTGGACTAGCGGTAGCTCCTACAATGAGCAGTTCTTC. Its translation: CATWTSGSSYNEQFF.

This clonotype appeared a few times. The CDR3: CASGLTLGLAVHNEQFF. CDR3 bases: TGTGCTAGTGGTTTAACGCTGGGACTAGCGGTGCACAATGAGCAGTTCTTC. The rearrangement joins TRBV12-5 to TRBJ2-1; 11 bases align to TRBD2. The CDR3 length is 17 residues. The V segment lost 3 bases and the J segment 5 bases; nucleotides outside the gene matches: 9. The germline CDR1 and CDR2 sequences are LGHNT and FRNRAP.

V and J are TRBV2 and TRBJ2-3; tentative D call: TRBD1 (5 bases). There are 15 residues in the CDR3. V lost 4 bases to trimming and J lost 1 base, with 12 bases between them. Germline CDR1 SNHLY, CDR2 FYNNEI. The CDR3, as DNA: TGTGCCAGCAGTGCTGCAGGGCTGGGCACAGATACGCAGTATTTT. Its translation is CASSAAGLGTDTQYF.

The chain uses TRBV6-6 and TRBJ2-2; 12 nucleotides match TRBD2. The CDR3 loop spans 15 amino acids. V dropped 6 bases and J dropped 6; count of bases not matched to a gene: 5. In germline, CDR1 is MNHNY, CDR2 SVGAGI (reference sequence). The DNA for the CDR3 is TGTGCCAGCAGCCAACTAGCGGGAGGTCCCGGGGAGCTGTTTTTT. Protein product: CASSQLAGGPGELFF.

This clonotype has a handful of counts. The chain recombines TRBV29-1 with TRBJ2-7; D may be TRBD2 (5 bases). The CDR3 runs 14 residues. Germline values: CDR1 SQVTM, CDR2 ANQGSEA. V was cut by 7 bases and J by 6 bases, with 22 bases left in between. The CDR3, as DNA: TGCAGCGCCCGCCGTGGTGGAGGTTCTGCCGAGCAGTACTTC. Encoded protein: CSARRGGGSAEQYF.

The sample holds a few counts of this clonotype. The gene calls are TRBV11-2 and TRBJ1-1; TRBD1 matches at 7 bases. Losses at the gene ends were 0 bases for V and 3 bases for J; bases not matched to a gene: 4. Looked up from germline, CDR1 is SGHAT and CDR2 is FQNNGV. There are 15 residues in the CDR3. DNA for the CDR3: TGTGCCAGCAGCTTAGACAGGGGGAGATACACTGAAGCTTTCTTT. Its translation is CASSLDRGRYTEAFF.

This chain connects TRBV7-2 to TRBJ2-3; perhaps TRBD1 as D (6 bases). CDR1 and CDR2 from the germline V gene are SGHTA and FQGNSA. The V end lost 5 bases, the J end lost 6 bases, and 12 bases lay between the germline ends. The CDR3 has 13 residues. CDR3: CASSLDRRDTQYF. The CDR3 DNA sequence: TGTGCCAGCAGCCTTGACAGGAGGGATACGCAGTATTTT.

The rearrangement joins TRBV7-8 to TRBJ1-2; the match to TRBD1 covers 7 bases. The CDR3 loop spans 18 amino acids. Per germline, CDR1 SGHVS and CDR2 FQNEAQ. Trimming removed 7 bases from V and 3 bases from J; junction bases left unmatched: 20. CDR3 bases: TGTGCCAGCACCTATTCACAAACCCGACAGGGCAATTACTATGGCTACACCTTC. This sequence encodes CASTYSQTRQGNYYGYTF.

This clonotype was seen more than once but under ten times. CDR3 amino acids: CAISDGGGGETQYF. The CDR3, as DNA: TGTGCCATCAGTGACGGTGGAGGAGGGGAGACCCAGTACTTC. The chain couples TRBV10-3 to TRBJ2-5; D might be TRBD2 (6 bases). CDR1 ENHRY and CDR2 SYGVKD come from the germline V gene. Trimming shortened V by 3 bases and J by 5 bases, and 13 bases separated the two germline ends. The CDR3 contains 14 residues.

This clonotype was seen only a few times. The chain links TRBV7-2 to TRBJ2-5; 8 nucleotides line up with TRBD2. V trimming: 3 bases; J trimming: 3 bases; junction bases outside the gene matches: 6. The CDR3 has 15 residues. Germline V lookup: CDR1 SGHTA, CDR2 FQGNSA. This CDR3 is CASSLGGREEETQYF. The CDR3 DNA reads as TGTGCCAGCAGCTTGGGGGGGCGGGAGGAAGAGACCCAGTACTTC.

The gene calls are TRBV7-9 and TRBJ2-5, with 9 bases identical to TRBD2. Germline CDR1 SEHNR, CDR2 FQNEAQ (reference sequence). The CDR3 runs to 16 residues. V gave up 3 bases and J gave up 0 bases; unmatched junction bases: 5. The CDR3 coding sequence is TGTGCCAGCAGCTTTCGGACTAGCGTGTACCAAGAGACCCAGTACTTC. It yields the protein CASSFRTSVYQETQYF.

V usage is TRBV6-1 and J usage is TRBJ2-5; 7 bases agree with TRBD2. Germline V gene sequence: CDR1 MNHNS, CDR2 SASEGT. The V gene end was trimmed by 4 bases and the J gene end by 5 bases; junction bases not matched to a gene: 7. The CDR3 runs 14 residues. The CDR3 loop reads CASSGAGLGETQYF. The DNA for the CDR3 is TGTGCCAGCAGTGGAGCGGGGCTGGGGGAGACCCAGTACTTC.

This clonotype was found a few times. The genes are TRBV6-5 and TRBJ1-2; the D gene is possibly TRBD1 (5 bases). CDR1 is MNHEY and CDR2 is SVGAGI in the germline V gene. There are 15 residues in the CDR3. The V end was cut by 0 bases, the J end by 2 bases, with 10 bases between. CDR3 loop: CASSYSIAGNYGYTF. The CDR3 DNA sequence: TGTGCCAGCAGTTACTCGATTGCAGGGAACTATGGCTACACCTTC.

This chain links TRBV19 with TRBJ1-4; weak D call: TRBD1 (5 bases). V lost 3 bases and J 0 bases, leaving 14 bases between the germline ends. The CDR3 runs to 17 residues. Germline-derived CDR1 and CDR2 are LNHDA and SQIVND (reference sequence). CDR3 residues: CASSMGGAGSTNEKLFF. As DNA, the CDR3 is TGTGCCAGTAGTATGGGAGGGGCAGGATCAACTAATGAAAAACTGTTTTTT.

V and J are TRBV19 and TRBJ2-1; 10 bases fit TRBD2. The germline gives CDR1 LNHDA, CDR2 SQIVND (reference sequence). The CDR3 has 17 amino acids. Trimming took 6 bases from V and 3 from J; bases not matched to a gene: 11. This chain's CDR3 is CASRAASGRVGYNEQFF. As DNA, the CDR3 is TGTGCCAGTAGGGCCGCCAGCGGGAGGGTAGGCTACAATGAGCAGTTCTTC.

This chain uses TRBV28 with TRBJ2-7; the D is unclear. The CDR3 consists of 15 residues. The V and J ends lost 9 bases and 0 bases respectively, with 18 bases between them. Germline V lookup: CDR1 MDHEN, CDR2 SYDVKM. The CDR3 sequence is CASTSGDGSSYEQYV. As DNA, the CDR3 is TGTGCCAGTACCTCCGGAGACGGTAGCTCCTACGAGCAGTACGTC.

This clonotype was detected ten times or more. This chain joins TRBV7-9 and TRBJ2-7; 8 nucleotides line up with TRBD2. The germline gives CDR1 SEHNR, CDR2 FQNEAQ (reference sequence). The length of the CDR3 is 15 residues. J was trimmed by 3 bases and V by 3 bases; bases with no gene match: 7. The CDR3: CASSFGREGHYEQYF. The CDR3 DNA reads as TGTGCCAGCAGCTTCGGTCGGGAGGGCCACTACGAGCAGTACTTC.

This clonotype was recorded a few times. V is TRBV25-1 and J is TRBJ1-1, with unresolved D. CDR1 and CDR2 from the germline V gene are MGHDK and SYGVNS. The CDR3 is 15 amino acids. With 0 bases removed from V and 2 bases from J, the gap between germline ends came to 10 bases. CDR3 coding DNA: TGTGCCAGCAGTGAATACCACGGAATAAACACTGAAGCTTTCTTT. This gives the protein CASSEYHGINTEAFF. The full variable domain, its missing parts supplied by reference TRBV25-1 and TRBJ1-1, is EADIYQTPRYLVIGTGKKITLECSQTMGHDKMYWYQQDPGMELHLIHYSYGVNSTEKGDLSSESTVSRIRTEHFPLTLESARPSHTSQYLCASSEYHGINTEAFFGQGTRLTVV.

The chain employs TRBV29-1 and TRBJ1-2; TRBD1 matches 7 bases. The CDR3 is 12 residues long. Germline V gives CDR1 SQVTM, CDR2 ANQGSEA. V was clipped by 7 bases and J by 11 bases; unmatched bases: 13. CDR3 residues: CSGGQEGNRYTF. CDR3 nucleotides: TGCAGCGGAGGACAGGAGGGCAATAGATACACCTTC.

V usage is TRBV11-2 and J usage is TRBJ2-3, with D perhaps being TRBD1 or TRBD2 (5 bases each). CDR1 and CDR2 (germline): SGHAT, FQNNGV. The V end was cut by 5 bases, the J end by 5 bases, with 17 bases between. The CDR3 consists of 15 residues. The CDR3, as DNA: TGTGCCAGCAGCAGCTGGGACCGCCCCCAAGATACGCAGTATTTT. This codes for CASSSWDRPQDTQYF.

As DNA, the CDR3 is TGTGCCAGCAGTACCCCCGGACAGGGGAGCGATGAGCAGTTCTTC. Encoded protein: CASSTPGQGSDEQFF. This chain uses TRBV12-3 or TRBV12-4 with TRBJ2-1; 9 bases match TRBD1. Germline trimming cut 5 bases from V and 8 bases from J; bases unmatched to any gene: 10. The CDR3 consists of 15 residues.